The T cell receptor beta chain under discussion was sequenced for a study of T-cell memory formation after mild COVID-19. The overall study: The study found TCR clusters largely donor specific. Study conclusions and caveats: Nothing confirmed that second-wave clones peaking on day 37 were specific for SARS-CoV-2. Shrinking CD4+ clones resided mostly in CM and EM, and CD8+ ones in EMRA.

5'RACE primed at constant segments yielded TCR alpha and TCR beta cDNA libraries bearing sample barcodes and UMIs. TCRdb analysed the 5' RACE reads with MiXCR anew, one entry per CDR3 protein. The sample carries around 140,000 distinct CDR3 sequences, 15% to 20% recorded once. The V segment lost 1 base and the J segment 12 bases; nucleotides outside the gene matches: 6. From germline, CDR1 is MNHNS and CDR2 SASEGT. The length of the CDR3 is 13 residues. As concerns this clonotype: The antigen is not known.

The clonotype comes from an adult woman who had mild COVID-19 (a few samples of this study predate the infection). Cell type and time point are not known. The rearrangement uses TRBV6-1 and TRBJ1-1; 9 bases map to TRBD1. Sequenced sample: PBMCs or a T cell subset sorted from them (not recorded which). In DNA form, the CDR3 reads TGTGCCAGCAGTGAAGATGGGACAGGGAGGTCTTTCTTT. Translating gives CASSEDGTGRSFF.